The source of this TCR beta chain is a study of T cell responses to AZD1222 COVID-19 vaccine. To note about this clone: What it binds is unknown.

Assay used: immunoSEQ multiplex PCR; TCRdb lists only in-frame clones, some missing. The table has 170,000 or so clones, 90% seen once. Study conclusions and caveats: The CD4 TCRs associated with vaccination extended across spike and predominated at 160-218 and 743-854. Baseline serostatus was positive in only six AZD1222 recipients. Targets within unmutated variant regions were reportedly found for nearly half of spike-specific TCRs.

V shed 6 bases and J 0 bases; nucleotides not matched to a gene: 3. Germline loops: CDR1 MGHDK, CDR2 SYGVNS. CDR3 length: 14 residues. The TCR was taken from an adult in good health. The rearrangement joins TRBV25-1 to TRBJ1-1, with 8 bases aligning to TRBD1. This sample comprised peripheral blood, obtained on day 0 of AZD1222 vaccination. The DNA for the CDR3 is TGTGCCAGCAGCCGGACAGGGATGAACACTGAAGCTTTCTTT. It codes for CASSRTGMNTEAFF.